These 23 T cell receptor beta chains came from one sample sequenced in a study of neoadjuvant anti-PD-1 for oral cavity cancer (dated by TCRdb to the early 2020s). Receptor amplification or capture employed the immunoSEQ multiplex PCR assay. TCRdb took over this immuneACCESS table, retaining in-frame rearrangements with V and J assigned. Such tables are incomplete; in checked studies, under half of the missing clones stem from an unresolved V gene, and the remainder is unexplained. The sample has approximately 23,000 clones on record, roughly 45% of them singletons. Around 40% of the sample goes to the ten largest clones. Reading the label with the study, this specimen's time point is: after neoadjuvant nivolumab, at surgical resection. The source was tumor tissue, collected after nivolumab (anti-PD-1) treatment. The receptors were sampled from a person between 35 and 79 years old with oral cavity squamous cell carcinoma.

V usage is TRBV10-2 and J usage is TRBJ2-7, with 11 bases identical to TRBD2. The germline CDR1 and CDR2 sequences are WSHSY and SAAADI. The CDR3 sequence is 16 residues long. The junction had 9 bases not matched to a gene; V was cut back by 8 bases and J by 0 bases. The CDR3 loop reads CASQELAGAYSYEQYF. The CDR3 DNA reads as TGCGCCAGCCAGGAACTAGCGGGGGCATACTCCTACGAGCAGTACTTC.

This clone was picked up a small number of times. This chain joins TRBV11-2 and TRBJ2-5; 7 bases align to TRBD2. Trimming took 1 base from V and 5 from J; bases not matched to a gene: 10. The CDR3 runs 16 residues. Germline CDR1 and CDR2: SGHAT and FQNNGV. CDR3 nucleotide sequence: TGTGCCAGCAGCTTAGCGGGATACGGGAGGTCGGAGACCCAGTACTTC. Translated: CASSLAGYGRSETQYF.

V and J are TRBV9 and TRBJ2-3, with D unresolved. Trimming shortened V by 4 bases and J by 6 bases, and 18 bases separated the two germline ends. The CDR3 covers 15 residues. Germline CDR1 is SGDLS and CDR2 is YYNGEE. The CDR3 DNA sequence: TGTGCCAGCAGCCCCCGGGTGGGCCTTCAGGATACGCAGTATTTT. This codes for CASSPRVGLQDTQYF.

The chain combines TRBV5-4 with TRBJ1-4; D is perhaps TRBD1 (5 bases). Trimming removed 0 bases at V and 3 bases at J, with 12 bases between. CDR3 size: 16 residues. Germline loops: CDR1 SGHNT, CDR2 YYREEE (reference sequence). The CDR3 bases are TGTGCCAGCAGCTTGGATTCGGGGCGAGCTAATGAAAAACTGTTTTTT. Translated: CASSLDSGRANEKLFF.

The V gene is TRBV7-9, the J gene TRBJ1-2; D is ambiguous. This CDR3 region has 14 residues. Trimming cost V 0 bases and J 0 bases, with 5 bases left between them. Germline V gene sequence: CDR1 SEHNR, CDR2 FQNEAQ (reference sequence). For the CDR3, the DNA is TGTGCCAGCAGCTTAGCGTCCCCTAACTATGGCTACACCTTC. Its protein is CASSLASPNYGYTF.

The rearrangement links TRBV5-6 to TRBJ2-1; TRBD1 matches 9 bases. Trimming removed 2 bases from V and 2 bases from J; junction bases left unmatched: 8. The germline V gene encodes CDR1 SGHDT and CDR2 YYEEEE. The length of the CDR3 is 17 residues. The CDR3 DNA reads as TGTGCCAGCAGCTTCCCGGGGGACAGGGTAACCTACAATGAGCAGTTCTTC. Its protein is CASSFPGDRVTYNEQFF.

CDR3 protein: CASSYLGRGQPQHF. The CDR3 nucleotides are TGTGCCAGCAGTTATCTAGGGAGAGGACAGCCCCAGCATTTT. The chain is built from TRBV6-6 and TRBJ1-5; D ambiguous. Germline V gene data show CDR1 as MNHNY and CDR2 as SVGAGI (reference sequence). CDR3 size: 14 residues. Trimming took off 3 bases at V and 7 bases at J, with 13 bases between the two ends.

V is TRBV6-5 and J is TRBJ1-2; D not resolved. The CDR3 is 14 residues long. V was trimmed by 0 bases and J by 4 bases, leaving 9 bases between them. Germline CDR1 reads MNHEY; CDR2 reads SVGAGI. The CDR3 DNA sequence: TGTGCCAGCAGTTACTCTAAGGTTGCCTATGGCTACACCTTC. Its translation: CASSYSKVAYGYTF.

The sample holds a few counts of this clone. J is TRBJ2-3 and V is TRBV7-2; D is perhaps TRBD2 (6 bases). The ends were cut back, 5 bases at V and 0 bases at J, with 12 bases in the middle. The CDR3 loop spans 15 amino acids. Germline CDR1 is SGHTA and CDR2 is FQGNSA. The CDR3 sequence: CASSPEGLSTDTQYF. The CDR3 DNA reads TGTGCCAGCAGCCCGGAGGGACTTAGCACAGATACGCAGTATTTT.

This chain connects TRBV2 to TRBJ1-1; D is undetermined. The CDR3 consists of 12 residues. The germline V gene has CDR1 SNHLY and CDR2 FYNNEI. Trimming stripped 5 bases from V and 3 bases from J, with 7 bases between. The CDR3 nucleotides are TGTGCCAGCAGTTACCCCTACACTGAAGCTTTCTTT. Protein: CASSYPYTEAFF.

The chain carries TRBV5-1 and TRBJ2-2; D gene ambiguous. This CDR3 spans 13 amino acids. The germline V gene has CDR1 SGHRS and CDR2 YFSETQ. Trimming left V 4 bases short and J 5 bases short, with 9 bases between. In DNA form, the CDR3 reads TGCGCCAGCAGCATTCGTTGGACCGGGGAGCTGTTTTTT. This codes for CASSIRWTGELFF.

This chain connects TRBV18 to TRBJ1-6; 7 nucleotides agree with TRBD1. The CDR3 contains 16 residues. V was clipped by 6 bases and J by 9 bases; unmatched bases: 14. Germline loops: CDR1 KGHSH, CDR2 LQKENI. The CDR3 DNA follows: TGTGCCAGCTCCTACGTTGGGACAGCGAGGGGTTCACCCCTCCACTTT. Residues: CASSYVGTARGSPLHF.

The gene calls are TRBV7-3 and TRBJ2-3, with 10 bases identical to TRBD1. Germline V gives CDR1 SGHTA, CDR2 FQGTGA. CDR3 length: 17 residues. With 4 bases clipped from V and 2 bases from J, the junction kept 9 bases outside the gene matches. CDR3 protein: CASSSRTGGWDTDTQYF. DNA of the CDR3: TGTGCCAGCAGCTCACGGACAGGGGGTTGGGACACAGATACGCAGTATTTT.

This clone was picked up many times. CDR3 sequence (DNA): TGTGCCAGCAGCCCAGACACGGGTTCACCCCTCCACTTT. This gives the protein CASSPDTGSPLHF. The V and J genes are TRBV5-4 and TRBJ1-6; D is ambiguous. The CDR3 length is 13 residues. Trimming left V 4 bases short and J 9 bases short, with 11 bases between. Germline V gene sequence: CDR1 SGHNT, CDR2 YYREEE (reference sequence).

CDR3 loop: CASSSLPSSYNEQFF. The DNA for the CDR3 is TGCGCCAGCAGTAGTCTTCCAAGCTCCTACAATGAGCAGTTCTTC. The V call is TRBV4-3, the J call TRBJ2-1; D gene uncertain. The ends were cut back, 6 bases at V and 0 bases at J, with 12 bases in the middle. Germline V gives CDR1 LGHNA, CDR2 YSLEER. The CDR3 contains 15 residues.

The J gene is TRBJ2-5, the V gene TRBV6-1, with D possibly matching TRBD1 (6 bases). The length of the CDR3 is 15 residues. Trimming took off 1 base at V and 5 bases at J, with 14 bases between the two ends. Germline V lookup: CDR1 MNHNS, CDR2 SASEGT. CDR3 in DNA: TGTGCCAGCAGTGAAGTATGGGGGCGCGGGGAGACCCAGTACTTC. Its translation: CASSEVWGRGETQYF.

The chain combines TRBV7-6 with TRBJ1-1; D uncertain. The germline V gene has CDR1 SGHVS and CDR2 FNYEAQ. The CDR3 length is 14 residues. The V end was cut by 2 bases, the J end by 0 bases, with 7 bases between. Here the CDR3 reads CASSLPVLNTEAFF. As DNA, the CDR3 is TGTGCCAGCAGCTTACCCGTTTTGAACACTGAAGCTTTCTTT.

The chain links TRBV19 to TRBJ1-1; D uncertain. The CDR3 spans 14 residues. CDR1 is LNHDA, CDR2 SQIVND, per germline (reference sequence). The germline V and J ends were trimmed by 3 bases and 1 base, with 9 bases remaining between them. The CDR3 loop is CASSIRVQNTEAFF. As DNA, the CDR3 is TGTGCCAGTAGTATTCGGGTCCAGAACACTGAAGCTTTCTTT.

This clone was observed a handful of times. The rearrangement uses TRBV19 and TRBJ1-3; D remains ambiguous. Germline V lookup: CDR1 LNHDA, CDR2 SQIVND (reference sequence). Between the trimmed V and J ends, which lost 8 bases and 0 bases, there was a span of 8 bases. The CDR3 consists of 13 residues. CDR3 in amino acids: CASPSVSGNTIYF. CDR3 coding DNA: TGTGCCAGTCCCTCGGTCTCTGGAAACACCATATATTTT.

In its sample, this clone was seen many times. Different DNA sequences within this sample yield the same CDR3. This chain connects TRBV6-1 to TRBJ1-5; possible D gene TRBD1, 6 bases. The CDR3 runs to 16 residues. V lost 2 bases and J lost 0, with 11 bases in between. Looked up from germline, CDR1 is MNHNS and CDR2 is SASEGT. The CDR3 is CASSELTGYSNQPQHF. CDR3 sequence (DNA): TGTGCCAGCAGTGAATTGACAGGATATAGCAATCAGCCCCAGCATTTT.

V gene TRBV27 combines with J gene TRBJ2-1; unclear D gene. Trimming cost V 7 bases and J 9 bases, with 19 bases left between them. Germline V lookup: CDR1 MNHEY, CDR2 SMNVEV (reference sequence). The CDR3 runs to 14 residues. The CDR3 sequence is CASNMGGVYFEQFF. The CDR3 bases are TGTGCCAGCAACATGGGTGGGGTTTATTTTGAGCAGTTCTTC.

The chain has TRBV25-1 and TRBJ2-3; 11 positions match TRBD1. Germline assignment: CDR1 MGHDK and CDR2 SYGVNS. The V segment lost 6 bases and the J segment 5 bases; nucleotides outside the gene matches: 10. The CDR3 length is 16 residues. The CDR3 DNA reads TGTGCCAGCAGGAGGAGGCTGGGACAGGGGGAAGATACGCAGTATTTT. It translates to CASRRRLGQGEDTQYF.

This clone has more than one count but fewer than ten. The rearrangement uses TRBV29-1 and TRBJ1-4; tentatively, D is TRBD1 (5 bases). V was trimmed by 7 bases and J by 7 bases, leaving 16 bases between them. CDR1 is SQVTM, CDR2 ANQGSEA, per germline. This CDR3 contains 13 residues. CDR3 protein: CSGQQVGGEKLFF. CDR3 DNA: TGCAGCGGACAACAGGTTGGGGGTGAAAAACTGTTTTTT.